This T cell receptor beta chain was captured by sequencing in a study of T cell responses to AZD1222 COVID-19 vaccine (dated by TCRdb to the early 2020s). Notes on the research overall: Because spike-specific TCR depth and breadth did not differ between the two schedules, AZD1222 recipients who got a second dose at roughly 4 weeks were pooled with those who got a second dose at roughly 12 weeks. A total of over 230 trial participants underwent TCR sequencing, of whom 207 had received two doses of AZD1222 and roughly 26 had received two doses of the MenACWY control vaccine. Enrollment into the trials was organized by age into subgroups of 18-55, 56-69 and 70-plus years, and those subgroups contained approximately 160, 26 and 62 TCR-sequenced participants, respectively.

This sample's time point label indicates: baseline before first vaccination. The vaccinee samples were drawn from two UK trials, COV001 and COV002, one of which was a single-blind randomized controlled phase 2/3 trial testing AZD1222 (ChAdOx1 nCoV-19) in healthy adults. For TCRbeta chain sequencing, PBMC samples from trial participants were taken at day 0 and at day 28 after the second dose. Results and caveats for the whole study, not just this receptor: Only a handful of AZD1222 recipients were SARS-CoV-2 seropositive at baseline, limiting conclusions about previously exposed vaccinees. After two AZD1222 doses, both the breadth and the depth of spike-specific TCRs were significantly higher than at day 0 and than in MenACWY recipients. Participants were mostly white British and included more females than males, and it was suggested by the authors that clonal diversity may have been underestimated. Because no samples from the day 14 peak response were available, repertoires could be characterized only after the peak T cell response. Reportedly, close to half of the unique spike-specific TCRs recognized epitopes lying outside the regions that are mutated in the B.1.351 and B.1.1.7 variants. Vaccine-associated CD4 TCRs spanned the whole spike protein, with dominant responses in regions 160-218 and 743-854. In the small 56-69-year group, the increase in depth fell short of significance, most likely because of low power.

The CDR3, from cysteine to phenylalanine, totals 17 residues. Just the 51-base CDR3 DNA is kept, in frame starting at base 1. According to the germline V gene, CDR1 reads KGHSY and CDR2 reads FQNENV. V ends up 3 bases short and J 2 bases short, with an unmatched junction base count of 8. The CDR3 regions of human TCRbeta chains were analyzed by immunosequencing. Under the source paper's analysis protocol: Repertoire TCRs were checked for matches against a reference library of SARS-CoV-2-specific TCRs that had been generated using the MIRA antigen-specificity platform. Breadth was defined as the fraction of unique TCRs that were SARS-CoV-2-associated. Depth was defined as the fraction of total T cells that were SARS-CoV-2-associated. Using the MIRA data, every spike-specific TCR was mapped to the spike region that the TCR reacted to and assigned to either a CD4 or a CD8 class. Log10-transformed breadth and depth values were compared by one-way ANOVA with Sidak's multiple comparisons tests. TCRdb obtained this table from immuneACCESS and retained in-frame rearrangements with V and J assigned. These tables miss some clones; where compared with another copy, unresolved V genes account for less than half of the shortfall, and the remainder is unexplained. That table gives V, J and clone size, and the DNA gave D and trimming. The sample table records roughly 100,000 clones; more than 85% of these occur just once. The leading ten clones occupy more than 4.5% of the sample.

In regard to this clone: It lacks a known antigen. Per-base quality was not reported, and no clone a single base away is much larger than it.

The source of this sequence is an adult in good health. This sample comprised peripheral blood, obtained on day 0 of AZD1222 vaccination. The chain joins TRBV16 to TRBJ2-4, and 9 junction bases match TRBD1. The CDR3 in this case is CASSHPTGGATKNIQYF. The DNA sequence is given as TGTGCCAGCAGCCATCCTACAGGGGGCGCAACCAAAAACATTCAGTACTTC.